This T cell receptor (beta chain) was captured by sequencing in a study of shared clonotypes between healthy human individuals. Germline loops: CDR1 SGHTA, CDR2 FQGNSA. The CDR3 extends over 15 amino acids. V was cut by 5 bases and J by 0 bases, with 11 bases left in between. Profiling relied on immunoSEQ multiplex PCR, and the TCRdb table lists in-frame clones only, not all of them. The profile covers some 500,000 clones, with approximately 79% appearing a single time and approximately 12% taken by the ten largest. The gene calls are TRBV7-2 and TRBJ2-1, with D unclear. Specimen: PBMCs. The clonotype comes from a woman aged 40 to 55 in good health. Some clones in this sample may be carry-over from other donors' samples. The CDR3 nucleotides are TGTGCCAGCAGCCCCGCGGTCAGCTCCTACAATGAGCAGTTCTTC. Protein product: CASSPAVSSYNEQFF.